This T cell receptor beta chain stems from a study of regulatory T cells in long-lasting Graves disease. General study results and limits: Persistent disease favored TRBV28, TRBJ1-2 and TRBJ2-5. Persistent cases of Graves' showed reduced TCR diversity relative to newly diagnosed patients. Rather than thyroid tissue, only peripheral blood underwent study.

This sample's time point: persistent/refractory GD, antithyroid drugs over 5 years with positive TRAb. PBMC-derived RNA was used for the TCR library. Guidelines of the American Thyroid Association were used to diagnose Graves' disease. V gave up 7 bases and J gave up 0 bases; unmatched junction bases: 5. The CDR3 length is 14 residues. Building of the TCR beta libraries involved iRepertoire HTBI primers and Arm-PCR of CDR3 regions. TCRdb called the multiplex PCR reads again in MiXCR, with one record for every CDR3 protein. Of about 660,000 distinct CDR3 sequences in the sample, 25% to 35% are singletons; the top ten hold about 40%. This clonotype was counted ten times or more. Its specificity is not known.

Sample: peripheral blood mononuclear cells (PBMCs), taken when the disease was refractory, from a patient treated with antithyroid drugs. V and J are TRBV12-3 or TRBV12-4 and TRBJ1-1; 7 bases map to TRBD1. The clonotype was recovered from a female donor with Graves disease. CDR3 amino acids: CASNPGQMNTEAFF. The CDR3 bases are TGTGCCAGCAATCCGGGACAGATGAACACTGAAGCTTTCTTT.